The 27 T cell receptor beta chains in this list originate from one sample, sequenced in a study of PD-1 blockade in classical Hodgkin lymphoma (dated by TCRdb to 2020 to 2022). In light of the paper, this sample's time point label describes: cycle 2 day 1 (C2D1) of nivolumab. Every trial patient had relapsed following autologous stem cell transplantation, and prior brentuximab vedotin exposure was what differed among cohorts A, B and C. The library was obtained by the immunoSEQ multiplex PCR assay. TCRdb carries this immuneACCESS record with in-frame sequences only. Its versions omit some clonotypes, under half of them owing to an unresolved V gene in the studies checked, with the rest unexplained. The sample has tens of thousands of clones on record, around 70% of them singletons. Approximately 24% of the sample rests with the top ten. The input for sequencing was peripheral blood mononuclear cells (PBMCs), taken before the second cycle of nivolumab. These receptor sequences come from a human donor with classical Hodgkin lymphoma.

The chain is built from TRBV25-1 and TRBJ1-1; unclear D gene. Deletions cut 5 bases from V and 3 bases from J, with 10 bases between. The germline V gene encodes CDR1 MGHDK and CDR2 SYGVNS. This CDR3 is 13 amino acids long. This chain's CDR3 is CASSYRGDTEAFF. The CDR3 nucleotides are TGTGCCAGCAGTTATCGTGGGGACACTGAAGCTTTCTTT.

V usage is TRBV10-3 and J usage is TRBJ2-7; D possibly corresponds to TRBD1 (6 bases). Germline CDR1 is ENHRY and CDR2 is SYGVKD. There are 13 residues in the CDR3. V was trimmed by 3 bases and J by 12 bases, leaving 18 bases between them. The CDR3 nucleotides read TGTGCCATCAGTGAAGGGGGTAATATGTGGCTGTACTTC. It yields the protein CAISEGGNMWLYF.

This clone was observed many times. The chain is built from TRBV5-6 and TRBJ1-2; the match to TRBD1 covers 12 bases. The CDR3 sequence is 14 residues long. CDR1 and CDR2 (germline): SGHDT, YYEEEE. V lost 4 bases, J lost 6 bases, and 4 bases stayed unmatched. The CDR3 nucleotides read TGTGCCAGCAGCCCGGGGACAGGGGGCGATGGCTACACCTTC. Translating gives CASSPGTGGDGYTF.

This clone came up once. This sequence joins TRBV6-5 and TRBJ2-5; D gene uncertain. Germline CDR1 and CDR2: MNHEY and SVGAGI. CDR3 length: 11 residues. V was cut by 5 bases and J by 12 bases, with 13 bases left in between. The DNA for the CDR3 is TGTGCCAGCAGTGCACCGGGCCCAGAGTACTTC. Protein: CASSAPGPEYF.

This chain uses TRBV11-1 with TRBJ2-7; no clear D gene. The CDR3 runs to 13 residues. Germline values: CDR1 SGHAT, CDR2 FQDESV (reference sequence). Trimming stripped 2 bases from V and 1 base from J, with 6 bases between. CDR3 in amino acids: CASSLSQSYEQYF. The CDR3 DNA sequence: TGTGCCAGCAGCTTATCACAATCCTACGAGCAGTACTTC.

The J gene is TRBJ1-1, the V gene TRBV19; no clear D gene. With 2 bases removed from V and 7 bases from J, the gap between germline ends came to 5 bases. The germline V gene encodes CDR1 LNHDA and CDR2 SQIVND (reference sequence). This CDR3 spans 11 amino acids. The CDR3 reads CASSIQYEAFF. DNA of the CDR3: TGTGCCAGTAGTATACAATATGAAGCTTTCTTT.

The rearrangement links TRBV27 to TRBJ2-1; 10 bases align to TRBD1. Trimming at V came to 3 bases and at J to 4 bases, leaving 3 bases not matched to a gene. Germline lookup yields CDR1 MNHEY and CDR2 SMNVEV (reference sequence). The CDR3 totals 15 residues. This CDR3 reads CASSLTGGAYNEQFF. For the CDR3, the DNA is TGTGCCAGCAGTTTGACAGGGGGCGCTTACAATGAGCAGTTCTTC.

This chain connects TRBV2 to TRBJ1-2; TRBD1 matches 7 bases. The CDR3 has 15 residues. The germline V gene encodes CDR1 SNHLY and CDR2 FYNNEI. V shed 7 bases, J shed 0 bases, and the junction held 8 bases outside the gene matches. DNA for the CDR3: TGTGCCAGCACCCGGACAGGCCCAGCTAACTATGGCTACACCTTC. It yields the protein CASTRTGPANYGYTF.

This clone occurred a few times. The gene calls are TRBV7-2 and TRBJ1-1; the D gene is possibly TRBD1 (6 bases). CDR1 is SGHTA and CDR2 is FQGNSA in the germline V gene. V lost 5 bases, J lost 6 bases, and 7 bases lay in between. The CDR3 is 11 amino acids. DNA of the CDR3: TGTGCCAGCAGCCAGGGGTCTGAAGCTTTCTTT. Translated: CASSQGSEAFF.

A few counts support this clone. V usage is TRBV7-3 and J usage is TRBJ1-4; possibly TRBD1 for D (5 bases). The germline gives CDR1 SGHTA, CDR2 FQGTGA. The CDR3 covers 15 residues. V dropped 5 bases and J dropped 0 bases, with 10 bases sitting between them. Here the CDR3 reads CASSQSGATNEKLFF. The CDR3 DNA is TGTGCCAGCAGCCAATCGGGGGCAACTAATGAAAAACTGTTTTTT.

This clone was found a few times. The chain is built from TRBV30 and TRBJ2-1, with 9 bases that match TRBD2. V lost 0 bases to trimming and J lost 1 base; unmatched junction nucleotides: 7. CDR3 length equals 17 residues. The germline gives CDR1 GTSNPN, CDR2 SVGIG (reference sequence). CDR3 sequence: CAWSVPRTSESYNEQFF. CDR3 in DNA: TGTGCCTGGAGTGTACCCCGGACTAGCGAGTCCTACAATGAGCAGTTCTTC.

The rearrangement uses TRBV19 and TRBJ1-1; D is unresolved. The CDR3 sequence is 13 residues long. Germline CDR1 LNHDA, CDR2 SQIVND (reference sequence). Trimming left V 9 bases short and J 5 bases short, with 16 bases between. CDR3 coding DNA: TGTGCCAGCAGTTTGACGGGGTTTACTGAAGCTTTCTTT. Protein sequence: CASSLTGFTEAFF.

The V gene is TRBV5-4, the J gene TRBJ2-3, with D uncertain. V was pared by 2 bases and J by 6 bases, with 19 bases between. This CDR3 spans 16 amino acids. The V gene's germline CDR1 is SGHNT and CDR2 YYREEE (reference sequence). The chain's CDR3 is CASSLGVRQTRDTQYF. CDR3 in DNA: TGTGCCAGCAGCTTAGGCGTACGTCAAACCAGGGATACGCAGTATTTT. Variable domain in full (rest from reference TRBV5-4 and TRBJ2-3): ETGVTQSPTHLIKTRGQQVTLRCSSQSGHNTVSWYQQALGQGPQFIFQYYREEENGRGNFPPRFSGLQFPNYSSELNVNALELDDSALYLCASSLGVRQTRDTQYFGPGTRLTVL.

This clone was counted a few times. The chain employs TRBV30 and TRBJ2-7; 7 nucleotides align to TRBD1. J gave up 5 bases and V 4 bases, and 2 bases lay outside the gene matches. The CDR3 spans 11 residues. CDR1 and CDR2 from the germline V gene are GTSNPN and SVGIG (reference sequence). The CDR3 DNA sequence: TGTGCCTGGAACAGGGGCGACGAGCAGTACTTC. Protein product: CAWNRGDEQYF.

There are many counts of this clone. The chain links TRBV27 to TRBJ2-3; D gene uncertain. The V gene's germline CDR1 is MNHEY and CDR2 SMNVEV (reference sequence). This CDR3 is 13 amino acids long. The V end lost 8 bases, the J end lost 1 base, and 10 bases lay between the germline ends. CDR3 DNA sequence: TGTGCCAGCCAATTCGAGGGCACAGATACGCAGTATTTT. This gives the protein CASQFEGTDTQYF.

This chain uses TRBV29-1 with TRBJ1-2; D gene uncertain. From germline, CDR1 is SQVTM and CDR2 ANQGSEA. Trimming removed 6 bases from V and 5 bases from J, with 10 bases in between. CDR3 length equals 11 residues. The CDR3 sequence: CSVVGPYGYTF. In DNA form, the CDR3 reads TGCAGCGTGGTGGGCCCGTATGGCTACACCTTC.

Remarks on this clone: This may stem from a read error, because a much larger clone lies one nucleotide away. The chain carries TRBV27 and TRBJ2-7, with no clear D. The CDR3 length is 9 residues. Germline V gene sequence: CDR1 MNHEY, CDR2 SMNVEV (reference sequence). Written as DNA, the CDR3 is TGTGTCAGCATTCGGGAGCAGTACTTC. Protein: CVSIREQYF.

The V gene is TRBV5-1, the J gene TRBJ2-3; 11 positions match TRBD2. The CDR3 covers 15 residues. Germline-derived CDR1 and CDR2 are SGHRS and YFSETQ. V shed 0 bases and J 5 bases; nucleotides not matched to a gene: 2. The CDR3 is CASSLGTSGLDTQYF. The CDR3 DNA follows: TGCGCCAGCAGCTTGGGGACTAGCGGGTTAGATACGCAGTATTTT.

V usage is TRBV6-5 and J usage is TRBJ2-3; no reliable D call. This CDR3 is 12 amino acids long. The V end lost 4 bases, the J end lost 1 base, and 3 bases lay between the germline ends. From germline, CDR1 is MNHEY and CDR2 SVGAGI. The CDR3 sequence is CASSSRTDTQYF. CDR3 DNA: TGTGCCAGCAGTTCCCGCACAGATACGCAGTATTTT.

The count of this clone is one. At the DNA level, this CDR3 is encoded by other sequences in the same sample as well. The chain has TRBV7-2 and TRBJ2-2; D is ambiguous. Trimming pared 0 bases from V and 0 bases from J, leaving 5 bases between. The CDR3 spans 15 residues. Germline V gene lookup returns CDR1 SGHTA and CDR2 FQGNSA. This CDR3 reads CASSLAGSNTGELFF. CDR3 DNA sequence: TGTGCCAGCAGCTTAGCAGGCTCGAACACCGGGGAGCTGTTTTTT.

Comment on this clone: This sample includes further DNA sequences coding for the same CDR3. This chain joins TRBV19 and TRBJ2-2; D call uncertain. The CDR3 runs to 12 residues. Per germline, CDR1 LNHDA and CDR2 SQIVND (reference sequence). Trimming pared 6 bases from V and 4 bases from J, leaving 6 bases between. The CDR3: CASSFLTGELFF. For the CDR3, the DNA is TGTGCCAGTAGCTTCCTCACCGGGGAGCTGTTTTTT. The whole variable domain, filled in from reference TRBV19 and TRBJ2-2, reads DGGITQSPKYLFRKEGQNVTLSCEQNLNHDAMYWYRQDPGQGLRLIYYSQIVNDFQKGDIAEGYSVSREKKESFPLTVTSAQKNPTAFYLCASSFLTGELFFGEGSRLTVL.

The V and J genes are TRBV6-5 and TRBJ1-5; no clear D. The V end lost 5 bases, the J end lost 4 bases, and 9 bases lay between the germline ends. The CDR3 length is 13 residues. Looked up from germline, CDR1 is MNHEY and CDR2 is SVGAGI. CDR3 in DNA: TGTGCCAGCAGTGAGGCATGGAATCAGCCCCAGCATTTT. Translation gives CASSEAWNQPQHF.

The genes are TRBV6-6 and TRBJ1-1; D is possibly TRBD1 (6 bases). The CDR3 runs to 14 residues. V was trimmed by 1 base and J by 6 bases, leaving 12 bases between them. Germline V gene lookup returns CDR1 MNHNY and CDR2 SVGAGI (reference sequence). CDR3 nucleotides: TGTGCCAGCAGTTACTTAGGAGGGGGGTCTGAAGCTTTCTTT. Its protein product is CASSYLGGGSEAFF.

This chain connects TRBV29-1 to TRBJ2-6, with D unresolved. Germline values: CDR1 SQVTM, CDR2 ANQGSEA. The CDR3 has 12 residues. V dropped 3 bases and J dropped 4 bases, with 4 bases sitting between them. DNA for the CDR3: TGCAGCGTTGACGGGGGGGCCAACGTCCTGACTTTC. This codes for CSVDGGANVLTF. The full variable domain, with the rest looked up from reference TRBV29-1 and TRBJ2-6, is SAVISQKPSRDICQRGTSLTIQCQVDSQVTMMFWYRQQPGQSLTLIATANQGSEATYESGFVIDKFPISRPNLTFSTLTVSNMSPEDSSIYLCSVDGGANVLTFGAGSRLTVL.

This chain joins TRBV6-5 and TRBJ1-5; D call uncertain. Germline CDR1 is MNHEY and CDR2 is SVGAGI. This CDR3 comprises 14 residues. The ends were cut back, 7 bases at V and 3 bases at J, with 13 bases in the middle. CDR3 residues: CASTAMGSNQPQHF. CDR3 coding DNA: TGTGCCAGCACCGCAATGGGGTCCAATCAGCCCCAGCATTTT.

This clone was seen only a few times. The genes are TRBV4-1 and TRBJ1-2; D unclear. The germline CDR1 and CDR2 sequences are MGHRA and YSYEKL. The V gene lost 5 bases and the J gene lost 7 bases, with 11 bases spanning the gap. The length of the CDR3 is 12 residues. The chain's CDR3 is CASSTWTGGYTF. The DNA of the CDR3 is TGCGCCAGCAGCACATGGACGGGTGGCTACACCTTC.

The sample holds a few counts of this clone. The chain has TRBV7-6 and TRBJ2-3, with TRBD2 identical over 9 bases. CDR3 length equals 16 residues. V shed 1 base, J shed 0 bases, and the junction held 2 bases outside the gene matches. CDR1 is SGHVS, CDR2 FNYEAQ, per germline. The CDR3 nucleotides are TGTGCCAGCAGCTTAGGAAGCGGGGGGAGCACAGATACGCAGTATTTT. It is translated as CASSLGSGGSTDTQYF.